This T cell receptor beta chain appears in the sequencing data of a study of PD-L1 blockade in urothelial cancer. Overall study context: Once treatment had started, blood was analyzed at 3 weeks (second dose) and again at 6 weeks.

TCRdb's table, derived via immunoSEQ multiplex PCR, lists solely in-frame clones and lacks some. The sample lists tens of thousands of clones, around 90% occurring once. Sample time point: peripheral blood 6 weeks after treatment start. The source is a man in his 70s with urothelial cancer. This material consisted of PBMCs, taken around atezolizumab (anti-PD-L1) treatment.

The CDR3 DNA reads as TGTGCCAGCAGTTCCCGCTCCCTAGGGGTTGACGGCGAGCAGTACTTC. Encoded protein: CASSSRSLGVDGEQYF. The chain is built from TRBV6-5 and TRBJ2-7; perhaps TRBD1 as D (5 bases). Germline loops: CDR1 MNHEY, CDR2 SVGAGI. The germline V and J ends were trimmed by 4 bases and 6 bases, with 22 bases remaining between them. This CDR3 spans 16 amino acids.